These T cell receptor beta chains were read from a single sample in a study of vaccination effects on CD4 cells after COVID-19. For these receptors, no antigen is known. Sequencing used immunoSEQ multiplex PCR; TCRdb keeps in-frame clones, though not all of them. The sample holds tens of thousands of clones, 60% to 75% seen once. The sample consisted of CD4+ T cells from PBMCs cultured with HCoV-229E spike peptides, taken after COVID-19 vaccination. The receptors shown here come from a human donor who received a COVID-19 vaccine. Both conserved end residues are part of each CDR3. The order of the fields is clone size, V gene, D gene, J gene, CDR3 protein, CDR3 DNA. A D gene is named only where the DNA matches it firmly. Clone size is stated in some rows and not others, as once, few, many or a class when expanded.

clone_size: .; v_call: TRBV10-3; d_call: .; j_call: TRBJ2-2; cdr3_aa: CAISDGGDTGELFF; cdr3_nt: TGTGCCATCAGTGATGGCGGGGACACCGGGGAGCTGTTTTTT
clone_size: .; v_call: TRBV3-1/TRBV3-2; d_call: .; j_call: TRBJ2-5; cdr3_aa: CASSQVQGRETQYF; cdr3_nt: TGTGCCAGCAGCCAAGTACAGGGGAGGGAGACCCAGTACTTC
clone_size: .; v_call: TRBV19; d_call: TRBD2; j_call: TRBJ2-2; cdr3_aa: CASSKGLASTGELFF; cdr3_nt: TGTGCCAGTAGTAAGGGACTAGCGAGCACCGGGGAGCTGTTTTTT
clone_size: .; v_call: TRBV9; d_call: .; j_call: TRBJ1-3; cdr3_aa: CASSVVGQPWSGNTIYF; cdr3_nt: TGTGCCAGCAGCGTAGTAGGCCAGCCCTGGTCTGGAAACACCATATATTTT
clone_size: .; v_call: TRBV6-6; d_call: .; j_call: TRBJ1-5; cdr3_aa: CASSLIRGVSQPQHF; cdr3_nt: TGTGCCAGCAGTTTGATACGAGGGGTCAGTCAGCCCCAGCATTTT
clone_size: .; v_call: TRBV6-1; d_call: .; j_call: TRBJ1-2; cdr3_aa: CASSEGRTIYGYTF; cdr3_nt: TGTGCCAGCAGTGAGGGGAGGACAATCTATGGCTACACCTTC
clone_size: .; v_call: TRBV10-1; d_call: TRBD2; j_call: TRBJ2-1; cdr3_aa: CASSTTSGGYNEQFF; cdr3_nt: TGCGCCAGCAGTACCACTAGCGGGGGCTACAATGAGCAGTTCTTC
clone_size: .; v_call: TRBV4-1; d_call: .; j_call: TRBJ1-2; cdr3_aa: CASSQGGRADYGYTF; cdr3_nt: TGCGCCAGCAGCCAAGGGGGCAGGGCTGACTATGGCTACACCTTC
clone_size: .; v_call: TRBV7-9; d_call: TRBD1; j_call: TRBJ1-4; cdr3_aa: CASSLGARGSEKLFF; cdr3_nt: TGTGCCAGCAGCTTAGGGGCCAGGGGGTCCGAAAAACTGTTTTTT
clone_size: .; v_call: TRBV12-5; d_call: .; j_call: TRBJ2-1; cdr3_aa: CASGPLRGDNEQFF; cdr3_nt: TGTGCTAGTGGTCCGCTCAGGGGGGACAATGAGCAGTTCTTC
clone_size: .; v_call: TRBV3-1/TRBV3-2; d_call: TRBD2; j_call: TRBJ2-1; cdr3_aa: CASSQEGGDPEQFF; cdr3_nt: TGTGCCAGCAGCCAAGAGGGGGGGGACCCCGAGCAGTTCTTC
clone_size: few; v_call: TRBV5-8; d_call: .; j_call: TRBJ1-1; cdr3_aa: CASSLDRVAEAFF; cdr3_nt: TGTGCCAGCAGCTTGGACAGGGTGGCTGAAGCTTTCTTT
clone_size: .; v_call: TRBV18; d_call: .; j_call: TRBJ1-2; cdr3_aa: CASSPRQENYGYTF; cdr3_nt: TGTGCCAGCTCACCGAGACAGGAGAACTATGGCTACACCTTC